Sequencing of this T cell receptor beta chain was carried out in a study of neurological immune-mediated disorders. Study-level points and caveats: HTLV-1-associated myelopathy showed the most TCR clonal expansion; multiple sclerosis the least, below healthy controls.

With 10-nucleotide random UMIs, 5'RACE was used to make the cDNA. One entry per CDR3 protein, called by TCRdb with MiXCR from the 5' RACE reads. The data show about 16,000 distinct CDR3 sequences, with 8.5% to 10% seen just once and roughly 45% held by the top ten. The CDR3 has 14 amino acids. The V end lost 0 bases, the J end lost 2 bases, and 9 bases lay between the germline ends. Germline values: CDR1 SGDLS, CDR2 YYNGEE. This clonotype was recorded many times. Antigen: not known. This sequence was found in a man aged 45 to 65 in good health. This chain uses TRBV9 with TRBJ2-7; no definite D call. The sample was CD8+ T cells from blood. CDR3 coding DNA: TGTGCCAGCAGCGTAGGCGGCGGCACCTACGAGCAGTACTTC. Protein: CASSVGGGTYEQYF. The whole variable domain, filled in from reference TRBV9 and TRBJ2-7, reads DSGVTQTPKHLITATGQRVTLRCSPRSGDLSVYWYQQSLDQGLQFLIQYYNGEERAKGNILERFSAQQFPDLHSELNLSSLELGDSALYFCASSVGGGTYEQYFGPGTRLTVT.